Following are 11 T cell receptor beta chains from one sample sequenced in a study of PD-1 blockade in classical Hodgkin lymphoma. Assay: immunoSEQ multiplex PCR; the TCRdb copy retains only in-frame clones and omits some. The table includes tens of thousands of clones, roughly 80% detected once. Time point noted: cycle 4 day 1 (C4D1), after six to seven weeks of nivolumab. Each patient's relapse followed autologous stem cell transplantation, and brentuximab vedotin exposure varied. Researchers used magnetic negative selection to pull out pure CD4+ T cells from thawed PBMCs. Sequenced material: CD4+ T cells from blood, taken before the fourth cycle of nivolumab. The receptors here all came from a human donor with classical Hodgkin lymphoma.

The chain employs TRBV5-1 and TRBJ2-7; 9 bases align to TRBD2. CDR3 size: 15 residues. Losses at the gene ends were 8 bases for V and 3 bases for J; bases not matched to a gene: 12. The germline V gene has CDR1 SGHRS and CDR2 YFSETQ. The CDR3 loop reads CASSPPSGANYEQYF. The CDR3 DNA sequence: TGCGCCAGTAGCCCCCCTAGCGGGGCAAACTACGAGCAGTACTTC.

The chain has TRBV19 and TRBJ1-2; D might be TRBD1 (5 bases). The CDR3 totals 13 residues. Per the germline V gene, CDR1 is LNHDA and CDR2 is SQIVND (reference sequence). V shed 9 bases and J shed 2 bases, with 13 bases lying between them. CDR3 protein: CASNPDRNYGYTF. In DNA, the CDR3 is TGTGCCAGCAACCCAGACAGAAACTATGGCTACACCTTC.

DNA of the CDR3: TGCGCCAGCAGCTCCGTGGGAGGTGGGAACACTGAAGCTTTCTTT. The encoded protein is CASSSVGGGNTEAFF. V and J are TRBV5-1 and TRBJ1-1; D not certain. The CDR3 contains 15 residues. From germline, CDR1 is SGHRS and CDR2 YFSETQ. V dropped 3 bases and J dropped 1 base, with 13 bases sitting between them. Complete variable domain (other parts from reference TRBV5-1 and TRBJ1-1): KAGVTQTPRYLIKTRGQQVTLSCSPISGHRSVSWYQQTPGQGLQFLFEYFSETQRNKGNFPGRFSGRQFSNSRSEMNVSTLELGDSALYLCASSSVGGGNTEAFFGQGTRLTVV.

As DNA, the CDR3 is TGCGCCAGCAGCCCCCCGGGACAGCTGTACGAGCAGTACTTC. It yields the protein CASSPPGQLYEQYF. V is TRBV5-1 and J is TRBJ2-7; 7 positions agree with TRBD1. V lost 4 bases, J lost 4 bases, and 8 bases stayed unmatched. The germline V gene encodes CDR1 SGHRS and CDR2 YFSETQ. The CDR3 totals 14 residues.

The rearrangement joins TRBV7-2 to TRBJ2-3; a possible D gene is TRBD2 (6 bases). CDR1 is SGHTA and CDR2 is FQGNSA in the germline V gene. CDR3 length: 15 residues. V was cut by 1 base and J by 1 base, with 9 bases left in between. CDR3 nucleotides: TGTGCCAGCAGCTTAGGGGGGGTGGGCACAGATACGCAGTATTTT. Translating it yields CASSLGGVGTDTQYF.

The chain employs TRBV7-9 and TRBJ2-5; maybe TRBD2 (6 bases). The CDR3 consists of 12 residues. Germline V gives CDR1 SEHNR, CDR2 FQNEAQ (reference sequence). V shed 5 bases and J shed 7 bases, with 11 bases lying between them. CDR3 protein: CASSLREVTQYF. CDR3 sequence (DNA): TGTGCCAGCAGCCTTAGGGAGGTGACCCAGTACTTC.

This rearrangement joins TRBV6-1 to TRBJ2-6; the D call may be TRBD1 or TRBD2 (5 bases each). V lost 4 bases and J lost 0, with 16 bases in between. Per germline, CDR1 MNHNS and CDR2 SASEGT. CDR3 length: 18 amino acids. DNA of the CDR3: TGTGCCAGCAGTGCCAATCCGGGACCCCTCTCTGGGGCCAACGTCCTGACTTTC. Residues: CASSANPGPLSGANVLTF.

V and J are TRBV4-1 and TRBJ1-3; no definite D call. Germline assignment: CDR1 MGHRA and CDR2 YSYEKL. This CDR3 is 14 amino acids long. V shed 1 base and J shed 2 bases, with 6 bases lying between them. CDR3 region: CASSQGGTGNTIYF. For the CDR3, the DNA is TGCGCCAGCAGCCAAGGGGGAACTGGAAACACCATATATTTT.

J is TRBJ1-1 and V is TRBV7-9, with 9 nucleotides matching TRBD1. Trimming took 5 bases from V and 4 from J; bases not matched to a gene: 8. The germline CDR1 and CDR2 sequences are SEHNR and FQNEAQ (reference sequence). CDR3 length: 15 amino acids. CDR3 bases: TGTGCCAGCAGCCCCTCCGGGACAGGGACCACTGAAGCTTTCTTT. The encoded protein is CASSPSGTGTTEAFF.

V is TRBV2 and J is TRBJ1-5; D perhaps matches TRBD1 (5 bases). V dropped 6 bases and J dropped 0 bases, with 15 bases sitting between them. From germline, CDR1 is SNHLY and CDR2 FYNNEI. The CDR3 covers 16 residues. In DNA, the CDR3 is TGTGCCAGCAGGGTCGATGGACAAGCTAGCAATCAGCCCCAGCATTTT. Amino acid sequence: CASRVDGQASNQPQHF. The entire variable domain, with the rest obtained from reference TRBV2 and TRBJ1-5, is as follows: EPEVTQTPSHQVTQMGQEVILRCVPISNHLYFYWYRQILGQKVEFLVSFYNNEISEKSEIFDDQFSVERPDGSNFTLKIRSTKLEDSAMYFCASRVDGQASNQPQHFGDGTRLSIL.

V usage is TRBV7-9 and J usage is TRBJ2-2; TRBD1 matches 9 bases. This CDR3 region has 17 residues. Germline values: CDR1 SEHNR, CDR2 FQNEAQ (reference sequence). With 1 base clipped from V and 8 bases from J, the junction kept 11 bases outside the gene matches. CDR3 loop: CASSLDDRDRDGGELFF. CDR3 bases: TGTGCCAGCAGCTTAGACGACCGGGACAGGGACGGGGGGGAGCTGTTTTTT.